The 21 T cell receptor beta chains below all came from one sample that was sequenced in a study of Ad26.COV2.S vaccination and SARS-CoV-2 variants. The treatment denotes: 15 to 20 received Ad26.COV2.S at low or high dose, single or two shots; roughly five received placebo; per-sample allocation not given. The study sampled participants on day 63 after the first vaccine or placebo injection. Clones were sequenced by immunoSEQ multiplex PCR, and TCRdb holds only the in-frame ones, with some missing. The sample shows around 400,000 clones, 90% of them seen only once. Sequences were derived from peripheral blood, sampled in a trial of Ad26.COV2.S vaccine versus placebo. Every receptor here comes from a person between 18 and 65 years old who received the Ad26.COV2.S COVID-19 vaccine or a placebo.

This clone was picked up a small number of times. This rearrangement joins TRBV12-3 or TRBV12-4 to TRBJ1-5; D may be TRBD1 (5 bases). This CDR3 region has 13 residues. V dropped 7 bases and J dropped 5 bases, with 12 bases sitting between them. The CDR3 DNA sequence: TGTGCCAGCACCGCAACAGGTTATCAGCCCCAGCATTTT. Protein sequence: CASTATGYQPQHF.

The chain combines TRBV4-1 with TRBJ1-5, with 7 nucleotides matching TRBD1. CDR1 and CDR2 (germline): MGHRA, YSYEKL. The V segment lost 4 bases and the J segment 3 bases; nucleotides outside the gene matches: 6. The CDR3 runs to 15 residues. The chain's CDR3 is CASSPLTGANQPQHF. CDR3 nucleotides: TGCGCCAGCAGCCCCCTTACAGGGGCCAATCAGCCCCAGCATTTT.

The count of this clone is one. The chain recombines TRBV19 with TRBJ2-7; TRBD2 might be the D (6 bases). CDR3 length: 14 residues. Germline V gene data show CDR1 as LNHDA and CDR2 as SQIVND (reference sequence). V was trimmed by 5 bases and J by 0 bases, leaving 11 bases between them. This chain's CDR3 is CASSEAGNSYEQYF. CDR3 DNA sequence: TGTGCCAGTAGTGAAGCGGGTAACTCCTACGAGCAGTACTTC.

The V call is TRBV9, the J call TRBJ2-2; 9 nucleotides align to TRBD2. This CDR3 comprises 17 residues. Germline values: CDR1 SGDLS, CDR2 YYNGEE. V dropped 0 bases and J dropped 3; count of bases not matched to a gene: 6. In DNA, the CDR3 is TGTGCCAGCAGCGTAGAGCGGGTAGCGGGGGACACCGGGGAGCTGTTTTTT. It specifies CASSVERVAGDTGELFF.

The rearrangement joins TRBV28 to TRBJ2-7; 7 nucleotides agree with TRBD1. With V trimmed by 5 bases and J by 0 bases, 7 bases remained unmatched. The length of the CDR3 is 15 residues. CDR1 MDHEN and CDR2 SYDVKM come from the germline V gene. This chain's CDR3 is CASSRHRGNSYEQYF. The CDR3 region has the DNA TGTGCCAGCAGTCGCCACAGGGGTAACTCCTACGAGCAGTACTTC.

The chain is built from TRBV6-2 or TRBV6-3 and TRBJ2-7; maybe TRBD2 (6 bases). Trimming shortened V by 2 bases and J by 2 bases, and 10 bases separated the two germline ends. The germline CDR1 and CDR2 sequences are MNHEY and SVGEGT. The CDR3 runs 14 residues. The CDR3 nucleotides are TGTGCCAGCAGTTACGCGGGGTTGGCCTACGAGCAGTACTTC. Amino acid sequence: CASSYAGLAYEQYF.

A few counts support this clone. The chain carries TRBV6-1 and TRBJ1-3, with D unresolved. The CDR3 runs to 15 residues. With 3 bases removed from V and 0 bases from J, the gap between germline ends came to 9 bases. Germline-derived CDR1 and CDR2 are MNHNS and SASEGT. Here the CDR3 DNA reads TGTGCCAGCAGTGATGGCACAGCCTCTGGAAACACCATATATTTT. Its protein product is CASSDGTASGNTIYF.

In this sample, this clone turned up a few times. This sequence joins TRBV2 and TRBJ2-1; D may be TRBD1 (5 bases). Trimming cost V 4 bases and J 4 bases, with 14 bases left between them. The CDR3 loop spans 15 amino acids. Germline loops: CDR1 SNHLY, CDR2 FYNNEI. The CDR3 bases are TGTGCCAGCAGTGGTGCTACAGGACCTTACAATGAGCAGTTCTTC. Translating it yields CASSGATGPYNEQFF.

Comments on this clone: Different DNA sequences within this sample yield the same CDR3. The chain carries TRBV19 and TRBJ1-4; no firm D call. Trimming removed 6 bases at V and 0 bases at J, with 8 bases between. The CDR3 is made up of 14 amino acids. Germline loops: CDR1 LNHDA, CDR2 SQIVND (reference sequence). CDR3 sequence (DNA): TGTGCCAGTAGGCGGCAGGCAACTAATGAAAAACTGTTTTTT. This codes for CASRRQATNEKLFF.

This clone was found a few times. V is TRBV5-1 and J is TRBJ1-6; 7 bases agree with TRBD1. Germline-derived CDR1 and CDR2 are SGHRS and YFSETQ. This CDR3 has 15 residues. The V and J ends lost 4 bases and 8 bases, in that order; junction bases with no gene match: 9. The DNA of the CDR3 is TGCGCCAGCAGCGCAACAGGGGCTCTGTATTCACCCCTCCACTTT. Translation: CASSATGALYSPLHF.

This clone was observed a handful of times. The chain combines TRBV12-3 or TRBV12-4 with TRBJ2-1; TRBD2 matches 8 bases. This CDR3 is built from 13 residues. J was trimmed by 7 bases and V by 7 bases; bases with no gene match: 6. The CDR3 DNA follows: TGTGCCAGCACTAGCGGGCGGAAAAATGAGCAGTTCTTC. Amino acid sequence: CASTSGRKNEQFF.

The chain links TRBV11-2 to TRBJ1-1, with 10 bases that match TRBD1. The V gene's germline CDR1 is SGHAT and CDR2 FQNNGV. The CDR3 is made up of 14 amino acids. V trimming: 5 bases; J trimming: 5 bases; junction bases outside the gene matches: 5. The CDR3 DNA reads TGTGCCAGCAGCAGACAGGGGGCGAGTACTGAAGCTTTCTTT. Residues: CASSRQGASTEAFF.

The V and J genes are TRBV6-4 and TRBJ2-3, with 13 bases identical to TRBD2. Germline CDR1 and CDR2: MRHNA and SNTAGT. The ends lost 4 bases at V and 2 bases at J; junction bases unmatched: 3. The CDR3 totals 16 residues. This CDR3 reads CASSALAGGTTDTQYF. DNA for the CDR3: TGTGCCAGCAGTGCACTAGCGGGAGGGACCACAGATACGCAGTATTTT.

The chain has TRBV27 and TRBJ1-5; a weak D match, TRBD1 (5 bases). The V end was cut by 10 bases, the J end by 3 bases, with 13 bases between. Germline lookup yields CDR1 MNHEY and CDR2 SMNVEV (reference sequence). The CDR3 is 13 residues long. CDR3 DNA: TGTGCCAACCAATGGGACCACAATCAGCCCCAGCATTTT. Amino acid sequence: CANQWDHNQPQHF.

This chain connects TRBV7-9 to TRBJ1-2; 10 bases line up with TRBD1. The J segment lost 7 bases and the V segment lost 4 bases, leaving 9 bases of the junction unmatched. This CDR3 region has 15 residues. Germline V gives CDR1 SEHNR, CDR2 FQNEAQ (reference sequence). The chain's CDR3 is CASSSPDRGISGYTF. The DNA for the CDR3 is TGTGCCAGCAGCTCCCCGGACAGGGGGATAAGTGGCTACACCTTC.

The sample holds a few counts of this clone. The chain joins TRBV7-9 to TRBJ2-7, with D tentatively TRBD2 (5 bases). V dropped 2 bases and J dropped 6 bases, with 11 bases sitting between them. CDR1 is SEHNR and CDR2 is FQNEAQ in the germline V gene (reference sequence). The CDR3 is made up of 13 amino acids. The CDR3 DNA reads TGTGCCAGCAGCTTACGGGGTTTGGGCGAGCAGTACTTC. Encoded protein: CASSLRGLGEQYF. Together with reference TRBV7-9 and TRBJ2-7, the CDR3 gives the full variable domain: DTGVSQNPRHKITKRGQNVTFRCDPISEHNRLYWYRQTLGQGPEFLTYFQNEAQLEKSRLLSDRFSAERPKGSFSTLEIQRTEQGDSAMYLCASSLRGLGEQYFGPGTRLTVT.

V gene TRBV5-4 combines with J gene TRBJ1-5; possible D gene TRBD1, 5 bases. V lost 0 bases, J lost 6 bases, and 7 bases lay in between. CDR3 length: 13 amino acids. Germline CDR1 and CDR2: SGHNT and YYREEE (reference sequence). The CDR3 is CASSLGTGQPQHF. CDR3 nucleotides: TGTGCCAGCAGCTTGGGTACAGGTCAGCCCCAGCATTTT.

The rearrangement links TRBV6-6 to TRBJ2-7; 10 nucleotides agree with TRBD1. The CDR3 totals 14 residues. CDR1 is MNHNY, CDR2 SVGAGI, per germline (reference sequence). The trim removed 2 bases at V and 2 bases at J, leaving 0 bases unmatched. CDR3 region: CASSYGTGAYEQYF. The CDR3 DNA reads as TGTGCCAGCAGTTACGGGACAGGGGCCTACGAGCAGTACTTC.

The chain has TRBV4-1 and TRBJ2-2; D remains ambiguous. The germline V and J ends were trimmed by 5 bases and 2 bases, with 9 bases remaining between them. This CDR3 is built from 14 residues. Looked up from germline, CDR1 is MGHRA and CDR2 is YSYEKL. CDR3: CASSEMENTGELFF. CDR3 sequence (DNA): TGCGCCAGCAGCGAGATGGAAAACACCGGGGAGCTGTTTTTT.

The chain uses TRBV3-1 (or the pseudogene TRBV3-2) and TRBJ2-1; the D call may be TRBD1 or TRBD2 (5 bases each). The V end lost 0 bases, the J end lost 0 bases, and 9 bases lay between the germline ends. Germline lookup yields CDR1 LGHDT and CDR2 YNNKEL (reference sequence). This CDR3 is 16 amino acids long. CDR3: CASSQEGRLSYNEQFF. The DNA for the CDR3 is TGTGCCAGCAGCCAAGAGGGACGGCTCTCCTACAATGAGCAGTTCTTC.

The V call is TRBV5-1, the J call TRBJ1-3; D unclear. There are 15 residues in the CDR3. The germline V gene encodes CDR1 SGHRS and CDR2 YFSETQ. Trimming removed 0 bases at V and 0 bases at J, with 7 bases between. The CDR3 reads CASSLDTASGNTIYF. CDR3 DNA sequence: TGCGCCAGCAGCTTGGACACAGCCTCTGGAAACACCATATATTTT.